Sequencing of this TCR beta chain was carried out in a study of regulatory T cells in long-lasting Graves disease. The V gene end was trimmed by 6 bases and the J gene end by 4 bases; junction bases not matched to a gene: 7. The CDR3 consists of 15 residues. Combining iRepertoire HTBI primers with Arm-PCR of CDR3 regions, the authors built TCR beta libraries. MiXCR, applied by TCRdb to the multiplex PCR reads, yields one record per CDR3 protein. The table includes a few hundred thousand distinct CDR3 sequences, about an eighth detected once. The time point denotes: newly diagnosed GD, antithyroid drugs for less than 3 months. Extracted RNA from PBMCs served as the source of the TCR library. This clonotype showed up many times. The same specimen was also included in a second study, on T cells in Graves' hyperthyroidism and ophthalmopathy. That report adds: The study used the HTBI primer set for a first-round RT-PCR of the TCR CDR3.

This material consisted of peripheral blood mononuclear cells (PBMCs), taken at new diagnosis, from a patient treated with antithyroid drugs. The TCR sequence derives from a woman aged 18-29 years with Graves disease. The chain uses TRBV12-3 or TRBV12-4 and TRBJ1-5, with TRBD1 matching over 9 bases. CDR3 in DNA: TGTGCCAGCAGGATCGGGACAGGGCAAAATCAGCCCCAGCATTTT. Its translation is CASRIGTGQNQPQHF.